A selection of T cell receptor beta chains follows, all from one sample in a study of shared clonotypes between healthy human individuals. The method was immunoSEQ multiplex PCR; TCRdb's version includes in-frame clones alone and lacks a portion of them. The sample has some 740,000 clones; 90% to 95% are singletons. The sample was naive CD8+ T cells sorted from blood. The receptors here all came from a young man in good health. CDR3s include the opening cysteine and the closing phenylalanine or tryptophan. Fields, in order: clone size, D gene, J gene, V gene, CDR3 protein, CDR3 DNA. A D gene is named only where the DNA matches it firmly. Size values are once, few and many counts, or a class for expanded clones, and some rows have none.

- - TRBJ2-7 TRBV27 CASSLDLNYEQYF TGTGCCAGCAGTTTAGATCTTAACTACGAGCAGTACTTC
- TRBD2 TRBJ2-1 TRBV29-1 CSVEVVGTIYNEQFF TGCAGCGTTGAAGTGGTGGGGACTATCTACAATGAGCAGTTCTTC
- - TRBJ2-2 TRBV7-9 CASSPLVGAPGLGTGELFF TGTGCCAGCAGCCCGCTTGTAGGCGCCCCGGGGTTAGGCACCGGGGAGCTGTTTTTT
- TRBD2 TRBJ2-4 TRBV28 CASSSTSGGDIQYF TGTGCCAGCAGTTCAACTAGCGGGGGGGACATTCAGTACTTC
- - TRBJ2-7 TRBV27 CASSPWAGRSYEQYF TGTGCCAGCAGTCCCTGGGCGGGGAGGTCCTACGAGCAGTACTTC
- - TRBJ2-5 TRBV6-6 CASSLQETQYF TGTGCCAGCAGTTTGCAAGAGACCCAGTACTTC
- TRBD2 TRBJ2-1 TRBV5-5 CASSLGGLAGGGPYNEQFF TGTGCCAGCAGCCTGGGGGGACTAGCGGGAGGAGGTCCCTACAATGAGCAGTTCTTC
- - TRBJ2-2 TRBV25-1 CASSEFKNTGELFF TGTGCCAGCAGTGAGTTTAAGAACACCGGGGAGCTGTTTTTT
once TRBD2 TRBJ2-7 TRBV27 CASSPRTSGNKVYEQYF TGTGCCAGCAGCCCTAGGACTAGCGGGAACAAAGTCTACGAGCAGTACTTC
- TRBD2 TRBJ2-7 TRBV14 CASSQGASGSYEQYF TGTGCCAGCAGCCAAGGCGCTAGCGGGTCCTACGAGCAGTACTTC